Sequencing of this TCR beta chain was carried out in a study of sequential checkpoint blockade in melanoma. Treatment in this sample: randomized to nivolumab then ipilimumab (arm A) or the reverse (arm B). From thawed PBMCs, live CD3+CD8+ cells negative for CD19 and CD56 were sorted. Germline V lookup: CDR1 MDHEN, CDR2 SYDVKM. The CDR3 loop spans 16 amino acids. The J segment lost 0 bases and the V segment lost 6 bases, leaving 11 bases of the junction unmatched. Produced via immunoSEQ multiplex PCR; TCRdb's table is partial and in-frame only. In the table there are approximately 15,000 clones, more than 65% of which are singletons.

This material consisted of CD8+ T cells sorted from blood (inferred from file names), taken from a patient given nivolumab and ipilimumab in sequence. The chain links TRBV28 to TRBJ2-7; 7 bases align to TRBD2. This TCR came from a human donor with melanoma. This CDR3 is CASRIASGGFSYEQYF. Here the CDR3 DNA reads TGTGCCAGCAGAATCGCTAGCGGAGGGTTCTCCTACGAGCAGTACTTC.